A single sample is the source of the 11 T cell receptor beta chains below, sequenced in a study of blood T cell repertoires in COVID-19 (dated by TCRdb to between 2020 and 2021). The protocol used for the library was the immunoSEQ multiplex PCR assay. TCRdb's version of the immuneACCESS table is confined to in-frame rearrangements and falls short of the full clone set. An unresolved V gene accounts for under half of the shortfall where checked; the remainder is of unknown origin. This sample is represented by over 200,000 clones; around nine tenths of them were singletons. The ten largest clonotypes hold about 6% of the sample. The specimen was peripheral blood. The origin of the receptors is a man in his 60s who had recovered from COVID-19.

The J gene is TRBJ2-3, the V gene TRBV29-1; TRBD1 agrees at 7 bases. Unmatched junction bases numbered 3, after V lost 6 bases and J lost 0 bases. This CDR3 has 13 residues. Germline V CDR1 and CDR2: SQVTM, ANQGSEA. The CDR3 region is CSVGQISTDTQYF. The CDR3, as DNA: TGCAGCGTGGGACAGATTAGCACAGATACGCAGTATTTT.

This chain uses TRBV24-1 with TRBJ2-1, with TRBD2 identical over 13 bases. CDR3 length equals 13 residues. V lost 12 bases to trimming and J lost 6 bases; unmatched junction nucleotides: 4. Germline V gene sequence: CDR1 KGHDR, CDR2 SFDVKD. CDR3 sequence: CASRTSGSNEQFF. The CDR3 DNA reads TGTGCCTCCCGGACTAGCGGGAGCAATGAGCAGTTCTTC.

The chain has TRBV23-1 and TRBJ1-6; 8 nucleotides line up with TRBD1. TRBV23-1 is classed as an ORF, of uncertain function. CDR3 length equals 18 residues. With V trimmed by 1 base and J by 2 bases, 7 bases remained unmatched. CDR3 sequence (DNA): TGCGCCAGCAGTCAATTGGCCTGCAGGGGGCCCTATAATTCACCCCTCCACTTT. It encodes CASSQLACRGPYNSPLHF.

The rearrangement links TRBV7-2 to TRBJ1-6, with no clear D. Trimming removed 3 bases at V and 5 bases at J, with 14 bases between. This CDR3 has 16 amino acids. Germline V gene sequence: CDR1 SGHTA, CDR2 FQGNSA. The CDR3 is CASSFSTGFHNSPLHF. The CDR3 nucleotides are TGTGCCAGCAGCTTTAGTACGGGATTTCATAATTCACCCCTCCACTTT.

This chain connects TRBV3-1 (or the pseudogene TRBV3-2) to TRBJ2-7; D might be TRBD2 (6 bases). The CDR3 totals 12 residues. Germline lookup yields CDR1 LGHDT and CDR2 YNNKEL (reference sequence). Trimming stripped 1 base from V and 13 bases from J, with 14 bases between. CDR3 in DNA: TGTGCCAGCAGCCAAGCGGCGGGACGGTCCTACTTC. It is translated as CASSQAAGRSYF.

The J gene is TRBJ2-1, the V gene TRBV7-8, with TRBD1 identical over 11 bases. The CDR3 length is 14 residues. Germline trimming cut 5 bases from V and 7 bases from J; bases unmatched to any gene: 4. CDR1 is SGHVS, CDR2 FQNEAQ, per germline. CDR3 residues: CASSLGQGANEQFF. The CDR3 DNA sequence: TGTGCCAGCAGCCTCGGACAGGGGGCGAATGAGCAGTTCTTC. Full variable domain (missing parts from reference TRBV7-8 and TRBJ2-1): GAGVSQSPRYKVAKRGQDVALRCDPISGHVSLFWYQQALGQGPEFLTYFQNEAQLDKSGLPSDRFFAERPEGSVSTLKIQRTQQEDSAVYLCASSLGQGANEQFFGPGTRLTVL.

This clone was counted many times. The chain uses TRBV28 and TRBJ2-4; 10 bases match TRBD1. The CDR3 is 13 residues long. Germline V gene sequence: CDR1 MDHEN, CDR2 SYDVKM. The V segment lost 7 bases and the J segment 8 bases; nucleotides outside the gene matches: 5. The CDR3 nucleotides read TGTGCCAGCAAGGGACAGGGGATATACATTCAGTACTTC. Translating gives CASKGQGIYIQYF.

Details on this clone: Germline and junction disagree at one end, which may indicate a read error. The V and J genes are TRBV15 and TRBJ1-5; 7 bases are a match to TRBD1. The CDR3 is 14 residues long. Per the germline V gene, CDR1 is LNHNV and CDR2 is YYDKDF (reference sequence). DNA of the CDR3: TGTGCCACCAGCGGAGACAGGGTCAACCAGCCCCAGCATTTT. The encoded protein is CATSGDRVNQPQHF.

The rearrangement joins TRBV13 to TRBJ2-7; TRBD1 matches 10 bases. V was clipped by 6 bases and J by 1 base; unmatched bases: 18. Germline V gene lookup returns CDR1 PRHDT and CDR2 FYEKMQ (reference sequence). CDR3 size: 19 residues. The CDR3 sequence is CASRPTGTGVSLGSYEQYF. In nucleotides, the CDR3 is TGTGCCAGCAGACCGACCGGGACAGGGGTCTCATTAGGTTCCTACGAGCAGTACTTC.

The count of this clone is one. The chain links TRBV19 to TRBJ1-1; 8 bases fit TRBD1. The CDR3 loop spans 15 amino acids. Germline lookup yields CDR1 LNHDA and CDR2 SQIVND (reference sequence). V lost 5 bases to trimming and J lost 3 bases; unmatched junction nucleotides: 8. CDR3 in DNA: TGTGCCAGTAGTGACCTCAGGGGGCGGGACACTGAAGCTTTCTTT. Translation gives CASSDLRGRDTEAFF.

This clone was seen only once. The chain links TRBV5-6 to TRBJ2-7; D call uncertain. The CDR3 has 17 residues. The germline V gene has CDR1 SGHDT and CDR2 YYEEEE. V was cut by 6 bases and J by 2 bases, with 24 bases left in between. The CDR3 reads CASIPIQPGSNPYEQYF. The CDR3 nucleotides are TGTGCCAGCATCCCCATCCAGCCCGGGTCCAACCCCTACGAGCAGTACTTC.